The entry that follows covers one T cell receptor (beta chain) sequence. Its matching antigen is unknown. These data come from a study of OX40 agonist ivuxolimab in advanced cancers. Study-wide results and limits: Doses of 0.1 to 3.0 mg/kg were accompanied by clonal expansion of CD4+ and CD8+ blood T cells by week 6.

Clones were read by immunoSEQ multiplex PCR, and TCRdb kept only the in-frame ones, dropping some. The profile shows 90,000 to 100,000 clones, 75% to 90% of them singletons. With 10 bases removed from V and 0 bases from J, the gap between germline ends came to 18 bases. CDR1 and CDR2 (germline): MDHEN, SYDVKM. The CDR3 runs 15 residues. This clonotype was obtained from an adult with an advanced solid tumor such as melanoma, head and neck, liver or kidney cancer. The genes are TRBV28 and TRBJ1-2; D is ambiguous. Specimen: CD4+ or CD8+ T cells sorted from blood, collected in a trial of the OX40 agonist ivuxolimab. This CDR3 is CATKEKRGPNYGYTF. The DNA of the CDR3 is TGTGCCACCAAAGAGAAGAGAGGCCCTAACTATGGCTACACCTTC.